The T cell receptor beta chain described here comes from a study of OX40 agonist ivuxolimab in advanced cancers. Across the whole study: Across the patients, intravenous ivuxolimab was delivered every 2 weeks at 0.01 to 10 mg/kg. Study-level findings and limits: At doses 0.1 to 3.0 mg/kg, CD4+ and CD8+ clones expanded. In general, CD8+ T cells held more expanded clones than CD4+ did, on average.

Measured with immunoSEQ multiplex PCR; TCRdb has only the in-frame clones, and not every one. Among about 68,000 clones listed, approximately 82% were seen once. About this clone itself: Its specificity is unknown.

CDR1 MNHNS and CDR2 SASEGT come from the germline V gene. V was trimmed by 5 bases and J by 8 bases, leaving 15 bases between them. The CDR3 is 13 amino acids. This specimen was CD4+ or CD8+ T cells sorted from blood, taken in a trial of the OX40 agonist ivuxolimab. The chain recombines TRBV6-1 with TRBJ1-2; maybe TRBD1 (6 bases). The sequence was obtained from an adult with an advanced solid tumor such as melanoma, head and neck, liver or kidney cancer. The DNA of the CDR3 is TGTGCCAGCAGTACCAGGGGCGTGGAGGGCTACACCTTC. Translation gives CASSTRGVEGYTF.